This is a list of T cell receptor beta chains from one sample in a study of blood T cells in healthy people across ages. TCRdb independently ran MiXCR on the 5' RACE reads; one entry per CDR3 protein. The sample contains some 800,000 distinct CDR3 sequences, under 55% of which appear only once. Source material: blood. These receptor sequences come from a man in his fifties or sixties in good health. Both conserved end residues are part of each CDR3. D genes are given only for firm matches. Expanded clones get a size class; other rows say once, few or many, or leave the size out.

abundance	j_gene	d_gene	v_gene	CDR3nt	CDR3aa
NA	TRBJ1-6	NA	TRBV15	TGTGCCACCAGCAGAGAGAGGGGGTCTGGGGCTCTGGGATCACCCCTCCACTTT	CATSRERGSGALGSPLHF
NA	TRBJ1-3	NA	TRBV3-1	TGTGCCAGCAGCCAAGAACGGGTCTCCGGAAACACCATATATTTT	CASSQERVSGNTIYF
NA	TRBJ2-7	NA	TRBV21-1	TGTGCCAGCAGCCCCCGGAGGGGGCTCTTTCCGTACTTCTACGAGCAGTACTTC	CASSPRRGLFPYFYEQYF
few	TRBJ2-7	NA	TRBV10-1	TGCGCCAGCAGTCCGGGACGGGTAAACTACGAGCAGTACTTC	CASSPGRVNYEQYF
NA	TRBJ2-5	TRBD1	TRBV5-4	TGTGCCAGCAGTCGACAGGGTTCACACGGGGAGACCCAGTACTTC	CASSRQGSHGETQYF
NA	TRBJ1-1	TRBD1	TRBV20-1	TGCAGTGCTAGCAATGGGACAGGGATAGTAGCTTTCTTT	CSASNGTGIVAFF
NA	TRBJ1-6	NA	TRBV7-2	TGTGCCAGCAGCTACGGGACGGGGGGAAATAATTCACCTCTCCACTTT	CASSYGTGGNNSPLHF
few	TRBJ2-7	NA	TRBV7-2	TGTGCCAGCAGCTTAGACGGGCAGGCCTACGAGCAGTACTTC	CASSLDGQAYEQYF
NA	TRBJ2-7	NA	TRBV6-5	TGTGCCAGCAGCTTTGGACACCAACAAGGATACGAGCAGTACTTC	CASSFGHQQGYEQYF
NA	TRBJ1-6	NA	TRBV12-3/TRBV12-4	TGTGCCAGCAGTTTACAGACAGCTTCACCCCTCCACTTT	CASSLQTASPLHF
few	TRBJ1-1	NA	TRBV12-3/TRBV12-4	TGTGCCAGCAGTGGAGACGGCACTGAAGCTTTCTTT	CASSGDGTEAFF
many	TRBJ2-3	NA	TRBV12-5	TGTGCTAGTGGTTTGGAGGGCTTTTCGCAGTATTTT	CASGLEGFSQYF
NA	TRBJ1-1	NA	TRBV6-6	TGTGCCAGCAGCCCAATAGATTACACTGAAGCTTTCTTT	CASSPIDYTEAFF
NA	TRBJ2-7	NA	TRBV20-1	TGCAGTGCTATAGAGAGAGCCTGCTACGAGCAGTACTTC	CSAIERACYEQYF
few	TRBJ2-7	NA	TRBV29-1	TGCAGCGTTGAGGTAGAGGGGAGCTCCTACGAGCAGTACTTC	CSVEVEGSSYEQYF
NA	TRBJ1-6	NA	TRBV2	TGTGCCAGCAGTGAATACTCACCCCTCCACTTT	CASSEYSPLHF
few	TRBJ2-4	TRBD1	TRBV4-3	TGCGCCAGCAGCCAAGATCGGGCAGGGGGTCCCAAAAACATTCAGTACTTC	CASSQDRAGGPKNIQYF